The 16 T cell receptor beta chains given below trace back to one sample, sequenced in a study of shared clonotypes between healthy human individuals. Sequencing was performed with immunoSEQ multiplex PCR; in TCRdb, only in-frame clones are kept and a portion is missing. The sample consists of approximately 2.4 million clones, approximately 95% of them appearing once. Sequencing was done on a sample of naive CD4+ T cells sorted from blood. Described subset: CD45RA+ positively selected. The source is a man aged 18 to 35 in good health.

In the case of this clone: A read error may produce the germline difference seen at one junction end. Other DNA sequences in this specimen translate into the identical CDR3. This rearrangement joins TRBV11-3 to TRBJ2-3, with 9 positions matching TRBD2. The CDR3 runs 15 residues. Germline V gives CDR1 SGHNT, CDR2 YENEEA. CDR3 DNA sequence: TGTGCCAGCAGTTTAGCGGGAGAGAGCACAGATACGCAGTATTTT. Its protein product is CASSLAGESTDTQYF.

The chain recombines TRBV30 with TRBJ1-2; no firm D call. V gave up 3 bases and J gave up 2 bases, with 10 bases separating them. The CDR3 consists of 13 residues. Germline V gene sequence: CDR1 GTSNPN, CDR2 SVGIG (reference sequence). The CDR3 reads CAWSVLTNYGYTF. The CDR3 bases are TGTGCCTGGAGCGTCCTGACGAACTATGGCTACACCTTC.

The chain combines TRBV5-1 with TRBJ2-7; D uncertain. The V gene lost 0 bases and the J gene lost 2 bases, with 9 bases spanning the gap. The CDR3 is 14 amino acids. Germline CDR1 reads SGHRS; CDR2 reads YFSETQ. The CDR3 bases are TGCGCCAGCAGCTTGGACTTCGGTACCTACGAGCAGTACTTC. It translates to CASSLDFGTYEQYF.

This chain links TRBV9 with TRBJ2-3, with D unclear. The V end was cut by 1 base, the J end by 8 bases, with 8 bases between. Per germline, CDR1 SGDLS and CDR2 YYNGEE. This CDR3 has 12 amino acids. The chain's CDR3 is CASSVLGGTQYF. In DNA, the CDR3 is TGTGCCAGCAGCGTACTAGGTGGTACGCAGTATTTT.

In its sample, this clone was seen a few times. The sample holds other DNA sequences that translate to the same CDR3. The chain combines TRBV2 with TRBJ1-5, with D unclear. The V gene lost 6 bases and the J gene lost 0 bases, with 6 bases spanning the gap. Germline lookup yields CDR1 SNHLY and CDR2 FYNNEI. CDR3 size: 13 residues. The CDR3 loop reads CASRGDSNQPQHF. In DNA form, the CDR3 reads TGTGCCAGCAGGGGCGATAGCAATCAGCCCCAGCATTTT.

In regard to this clone: Other DNA sequences within the sample encode an identical CDR3. The chain joins TRBV20-1 to TRBJ2-7, with D uncertain. V lost 5 bases and J lost 2, with 7 bases in between. CDR1 and CDR2 from the germline V gene are DFQATT and SNEGSKA (reference sequence). There are 11 residues in the CDR3. Written as DNA, the CDR3 is TGCAGTGCTTCGAGTCCCTACGAGCAGTACTTC. Protein sequence: CSASSPYEQYF.

The chain couples TRBV30 to TRBJ2-5; D gene uncertain. Germline CDR1 reads GTSNPN; CDR2 reads SVGIG (reference sequence). The CDR3 covers 13 residues. Trimming removed 3 bases from V and 0 bases from J, with 8 bases in between. CDR3 in amino acids: CAWSQVNQETQYF. DNA of the CDR3: TGTGCCTGGAGCCAGGTGAACCAAGAGACCCAGTACTTC.

This chain connects TRBV2 to TRBJ2-5; the D gene is possibly TRBD1 (5 bases). V gave up 1 base and J gave up 5 bases, with 11 bases separating them. This CDR3 spans 14 amino acids. Germline CDR1 and CDR2: SNHLY and FYNNEI. The chain's CDR3 is CASSEGQGWETQYF. The CDR3, as DNA: TGTGCCAGCAGTGAAGGGCAGGGTTGGGAGACCCAGTACTTC.

The chain couples TRBV6-5 to TRBJ1-2, with D possibly TRBD1 on 6 matching bases. The length of the CDR3 is 15 residues. Germline V lookup: CDR1 MNHEY, CDR2 SVGAGI. Trimming removed 2 bases at V and 4 bases at J, with 14 bases between. CDR3 amino acids: CASSYGGGRGYGYTF. CDR3 in DNA: TGTGCCAGCAGTTACGGAGGGGGGCGAGGCTATGGCTACACCTTC.

The chain combines TRBV6-5 with TRBJ2-7; possibly TRBD1 or TRBD2 for D (7 bases each). The CDR3 covers 16 residues. Per the germline V gene, CDR1 is MNHEY and CDR2 is SVGAGI. Trimming took 4 bases from V and 4 from J, leaving 20 bases between them. The DNA of the CDR3 is TGTGCCAGCAGTTCCCCGGGGGGACAGTTGCCTTACGAGCAGTACTTC. Its protein product is CASSSPGGQLPYEQYF.

The chain uses TRBV7-8 and TRBJ2-7; 10 positions match TRBD2. From germline, CDR1 is SGHVS and CDR2 FQNEAQ. This CDR3 region has 15 residues. The junction had 6 bases not matched to a gene; V was cut back by 5 bases and J by 2 bases. The CDR3 DNA reads as TGTGCCAGCAGCCCCTTAGCGGGGGGCCCCTACGAGCAGTACTTC. Translation: CASSPLAGGPYEQYF.

V and J are TRBV2 and TRBJ2-7; D not certain. Germline V gene data show CDR1 as SNHLY and CDR2 as FYNNEI. The CDR3 is 12 residues long. Trimming shortened V by 6 bases and J by 4 bases, and 10 bases separated the two germline ends. The CDR3 DNA reads TGTGCCAGCAGGAGAGGCGCATACGAGCAGTACTTC. Translated: CASRRGAYEQYF.

The chain employs TRBV10-3 and TRBJ2-7; possible D gene TRBD2, 5 bases. V lost 7 bases and J 3 bases, leaving 13 bases between the germline ends. Germline V gene sequence: CDR1 ENHRY, CDR2 SYGVKD. CDR3 size: 13 residues. The CDR3 protein is CAIISGTNYEQYF. The CDR3, as DNA: TGTGCCATCATCAGCGGAACCAACTACGAGCAGTACTTC.

J is TRBJ2-1 and V is TRBV10-2; 13 bases are a match to TRBD2. The CDR3 length is 15 residues. In germline, CDR1 is WSHSY, CDR2 SAAADI. The V and J ends lost 5 bases and 4 bases, in that order; junction bases with no gene match: 2. CDR3 sequence (DNA): TGCGCCAGCAGTCAGACTAGCGGGGGGTACAATGAGCAGTTCTTC. Translated: CASSQTSGGYNEQFF.

The rearrangement links TRBV6-1 to TRBJ2-7; D ambiguous. V lost 1 base and J 0 bases, leaving 10 bases between the germline ends. Germline-derived CDR1 and CDR2 are MNHNS and SASEGT. The CDR3 spans 15 residues. The CDR3 nucleotides are TGTGCCAGCAGTGAAGTGTCGGCTAACTCCTACGAGCAGTACTTC. It specifies CASSEVSANSYEQYF.

The V and J genes are TRBV5-1 and TRBJ2-2; D is possibly TRBD1 (5 bases). Germline V gene data show CDR1 as SGHRS and CDR2 as YFSETQ. V was pared by 0 bases and J by 5 bases, with 11 bases between. This CDR3 region has 15 residues. As DNA, the CDR3 is TGCGCCAGCAGCTTGGGGGGCAGCTGGACCGGGGAGCTGTTTTTT. It codes for CASSLGGSWTGELFF. The complete variable domain, with remaining parts taken from reference TRBV5-1 and TRBJ2-2, reads KAGVTQTPRYLIKTRGQQVTLSCSPISGHRSVSWYQQTPGQGLQFLFEYFSETQRNKGNFPGRFSGRQFSNSRSEMNVSTLELGDSALYLCASSLGGSWTGELFFGEGSRLTVL.